Listed below are T cell receptor beta chains from one sample, sequenced in a study of cytomegalovirus exposure and HLA in healthy donors. Sequencing used immunoSEQ multiplex PCR; TCRdb keeps in-frame clones, though not all of them. Of under 200,000 clones in the sample, roughly 83% were seen once. The material sequenced was PBMCs. These receptors all come from a man under 40 in good health and CMV-seronegative. CDR3s include the opening cysteine and the closing phenylalanine or tryptophan. The D gene is left open where the match is weak. Only some rows state a clone size, as once, few, many or a class for expanded clones.

size: few
D: .
J: TRBJ1-2
V: TRBV27
DNA: TGTGCCAGCAGTTTGTGGCAGGGTCACTATGGCTACACCTTC
CDR3: CASSLWQGHYGYTF

size: .
D: .
J: TRBJ1-3
V: TRBV6-5
DNA: TGTGCCAGCAGATCGCGGGGTAGCTCTGGAAACACCATATATTTT
CDR3: CASRSRGSSGNTIYF

size: .
D: TRBD1
J: TRBJ1-1
V: TRBV6-6
DNA: TGTGCCAGCACCGGAAGACAGGGTTCGGCTTTCTTT
CDR3: CASTGRQGSAFF

size: once
D: TRBD2
J: TRBJ2-2
V: TRBV18
DNA: TGTGCCAGCTCGCCCAGACTAGCGGGAGGGGACACCGGGGAGCTGTTTTTT
CDR3: CASSPRLAGGDTGELFF

size: once
D: TRBD1
J: TRBJ1-1
V: TRBV6-6
DNA: TGTGCCAGCAGTACAGCACAGGGGGCAGGCACTGAAGCTTTCTTT
CDR3: CASSTAQGAGTEAFF

size: once
D: .
J: TRBJ2-3
V: TRBV6-5
DNA: TGTGCCAGCAGTTTGACTTCCTCAATCACAGATACGCAGTATTTT
CDR3: CASSLTSSITDTQYF

size: .
D: .
J: TRBJ2-7
V: TRBV29-1
DNA: TGCAGCGTTGATGTGACTTCGGGGGAGCAGTACTTC
CDR3: CSVDVTSGEQYF

size: .
D: TRBD1
J: TRBJ1-1
V: TRBV19
DNA: TGTGCCAGTAGTATACCCTCAGGGGGGCTGAACACTGAAGCTTTCTTT
CDR3: CASSIPSGGLNTEAFF

size: .
D: .
J: TRBJ2-7
V: TRBV19
DNA: TGTGCCAGTAGTGATGGGGGGGCGTACGAGCAGTACTTC
CDR3: CASSDGGAYEQYF

size: .
D: .
J: TRBJ1-1
V: TRBV9
DNA: TGTGCCAGCAGCCCCTCCGTTAACACTGAAGCTTTCTTT
CDR3: CASSPSVNTEAFF

size: .
D: .
J: TRBJ2-4
V: TRBV2
DNA: TGTGCCAGCAGTGAACGAGGGTCGTTTCCGCAGCTAGCCAAAAACATTCAGTACTTC
CDR3: CASSERGSFPQLAKNIQYF

size: few
D: .
J: TRBJ1-2
V: TRBV6-5
DNA: TGTGCCAGCAGGTTGGGGGCTGGTAACTATGGCTACACCTTC
CDR3: CASRLGAGNYGYTF

size: .
D: TRBD2
J: TRBJ2-3
V: TRBV2
DNA: TGTGCCAGCAGCCAGAGGACTAGCGGGGGGACAGATACGCAGTATTTT
CDR3: CASSQRTSGGTDTQYF

size: .
D: .
J: TRBJ2-1
V: TRBV9
DNA: TGTGCCAGCAGCGGCATTACTAGCAGCTACAATGAGCAGTTCTTC
CDR3: CASSGITSSYNEQFF

size: once
D: .
J: TRBJ1-4
V: TRBV28
DNA: TGTGCCAGCAACCCCGGGACAAGAAATGAAAAACTGTTTTTT
CDR3: CASNPGTRNEKLFF

size: .
D: .
J: TRBJ1-6
V: TRBV5-6
DNA: TGTGCCAGCAGCTTGGCTGGGGGGGATTCACCCCTCCACTTT
CDR3: CASSLAGGDSPLHF

size: .
D: TRBD2
J: TRBJ2-5
V: TRBV4-3
DNA: TGCGCCAGCAGCCAAGATGGTAGCGGGACCCAAGAGACCCAGTACTTC
CDR3: CASSQDGSGTQETQYF

size: .
D: .
J: TRBJ2-7
V: TRBV5-4
DNA: TGTGCCAGCAGCTCCGACAGGACCTCCTACGAGCAGTACTTC
CDR3: CASSSDRTSYEQYF

size: .
D: TRBD1
J: TRBJ1-2
V: TRBV5-1
DNA: TGCGCCAGCAGCCATGACAGGGACTATGGCTACACCTTC
CDR3: CASSHDRDYGYTF

size: .
D: TRBD1
J: TRBJ2-5
V: TRBV6-1
DNA: TGTGCCAGCAGGAGAGGGGGCGGATGGGAGACCCAGTACTTC
CDR3: CASRRGGGWETQYF

size: .
D: TRBD2
J: TRBJ2-7
V: TRBV4-1
DNA: TGCGCCAGCAGCCAGGCGGGAGTTAGCTACGAGCAGTACTTC
CDR3: CASSQAGVSYEQYF

size: .
D: .
J: TRBJ1-2
V: TRBV6-4
DNA: TGTGCCAGCAGTGACTCCAGATATGGCTACACCTTC
CDR3: CASSDSRYGYTF

size: .
D: .
J: TRBJ2-7
V: TRBV7-2
DNA: TGTGCCAGCGCCCTCCGGGGTATAGTGGCATCCTACGAGCAGTACTTC
CDR3: CASALRGIVASYEQYF

size: .
D: TRBD1
J: TRBJ1-4
V: TRBV15
DNA: TGTGCCACCAGCAGAGATGGTTTAACAGGGGCTAGGGTTAATGAAAAACTGTTTTTT
CDR3: CATSRDGLTGARVNEKLFF

size: .
D: .
J: TRBJ2-1
V: TRBV15
DNA: TGTGCCACCAGCAGAACACCTGGGGCAATCAATGAGCAGTTCTTC
CDR3: CATSRTPGAINEQFF

size: few
D: .
J: TRBJ2-2
V: TRBV6-6
DNA: TGTGCCAGCAGAAATCAACAGGGCACCGGGGAGCTGTTTTTT
CDR3: CASRNQQGTGELFF

size: .
D: TRBD2
J: TRBJ2-7
V: TRBV19
DNA: TGTGCCAGTAGTATCTTAAGCGGGAAGTACGAGCAGTACTTC
CDR3: CASSILSGKYEQYF

size: once
D: TRBD2
J: TRBJ2-2
V: TRBV4-2
DNA: TGTGCCAGCAATGCGGGAGGGCCAAACACCGGGGAGCTGTTTTTT
CDR3: CASNAGGPNTGELFF

size: .
D: TRBD2
J: TRBJ2-5
V: TRBV6-5
DNA: TGTGCCAGCCAACGGGGGGTCGGGGAGACCCAGTACTTC
CDR3: CASQRGVGETQYF

size: .
D: TRBD2
J: TRBJ2-1
V: TRBV6-5
DNA: TGTGCCAGCAGTGGGGGGGGCTCCTACAATGAGCAGTTCTTC
CDR3: CASSGGGSYNEQFF

size: .
D: .
J: TRBJ1-1
V: TRBV13
DNA: TGTGCCAGCCAAGGGGCCACTGAAGCTTTCTTT
CDR3: CASQGATEAFF

size: .
D: .
J: TRBJ2-7
V: TRBV18
DNA: TGTGCCAGCTCACTGGACAGACCAGCTTACGAGCAGTACTTC
CDR3: CASSLDRPAYEQYF

size: .
D: TRBD2
J: TRBJ2-1
V: TRBV2
DNA: TGTGCCAGCAGCCTGACTAGCGGGGGGAGCTCCTACAATGAGCAGTTCTTC
CDR3: CASSLTSGGSSYNEQFF

size: .
D: .
J: TRBJ2-7
V: TRBV5-1
DNA: TGCGCCAGTTCTGACTCGAACTCCTACGAGCAGTACTTC
CDR3: CASSDSNSYEQYF

size: few
D: .
J: TRBJ1-1
V: TRBV2
DNA: TGTGCCAGCAGGAAATCGGACAGTGAAGCTTTCTTT
CDR3: CASRKSDSEAFF

size: .
D: TRBD1
J: TRBJ2-5
V: TRBV5-1
DNA: TGCGCCAGCAGCTTGCAGGGGGCGAGCCAAGAGACCCAGTACTTC
CDR3: CASSLQGASQETQYF

size: once
D: .
J: TRBJ2-2
V: TRBV7-9
DNA: TGTGCCAGCAGCTTAGCGGTGGCTTCTACCGGGGAGCTGTTTTTT
CDR3: CASSLAVASTGELFF

size: .
D: .
J: TRBJ1-1
V: TRBV7-2
DNA: TGTGCCAGCAGCCCAACCAGGGGTGCCACTGAAGCTTTCTTT
CDR3: CASSPTRGATEAFF

size: .
D: .
J: TRBJ2-2
V: TRBV5-1
DNA: TGCGCCAGCAGCTTGGGAGGGCCAACCGGGGAGCTGTTTTTT
CDR3: CASSLGGPTGELFF

size: .
D: .
J: TRBJ2-2
V: TRBV5-1
DNA: TGCGCCAGCAGCTTGGCGTATCGTGACAGGAAAGCCGGGGAGCTGTTTTTT
CDR3: CASSLAYRDRKAGELFF

size: once
D: TRBD1
J: TRBJ2-1
V: TRBV19
DNA: TGTGCCAGTAGTACCGACTCCGGGACAGGGTTAGTCAATGAGCAGTTCTTC
CDR3: CASSTDSGTGLVNEQFF

size: .
D: .
J: TRBJ1-5
V: TRBV23-1
DNA: TGCGCCAGCAGGAGAATATCATGGGACTCCAGCCTATCGAACCAGCATTTT
CDR3: CASRRISWDSSLSNQHF

size: few
D: .
J: TRBJ2-7
V: TRBV27
DNA: TGTGCCAGCAGTTTATCCCCGGCGGGCTCCTACGAGCAGTACTTC
CDR3: CASSLSPAGSYEQYF

size: .
D: TRBD2
J: TRBJ2-3
V: TRBV9
DNA: TGTGCCAGCAGCGGACTAGCGACCGGCACAGATACGCAGTATTTT
CDR3: CASSGLATGTDTQYF

size: .
D: .
J: TRBJ2-7
V: TRBV10-1
DNA: TGCGCCAGCAGTGAGTCCGGGTCCCACGAGCAGTACTTC
CDR3: CASSESGSHEQYF

size: few
D: .
J: TRBJ2-1
V: TRBV7-9
DNA: TGTGCCAGCACCCAGAGCGGTGAGCAGTTCTTC
CDR3: CASTQSGEQFF

size: .
D: .
J: TRBJ1-4
V: TRBV7-9
DNA: TGTGCCAGCAGCACGACAGCGGGGAGTAGGGCAACTAATGAAAAACTGTTTTTT
CDR3: CASSTTAGSRATNEKLFF

size: .
D: TRBD1
J: TRBJ2-1
V: TRBV10-3
DNA: TGTGCCATCAGGGACAGGGGCAATGAGCAGTTCTTC
CDR3: CAIRDRGNEQFF

size: .
D: TRBD1
J: TRBJ1-1
V: TRBV28
DNA: TGTGCCAGCAGTGGAGGACAGGACGGGCCGAGAGGCCGGGAAGCTTTCTTT
CDR3: CASSGGQDGPRGREAFF

size: .
D: TRBD1
J: TRBJ1-1
V: TRBV28
DNA: TGTGCCAGCTTCATCTCCCCGGGACAGGGCCTGAACACTGAAGCTTTCTTT
CDR3: CASFISPGQGLNTEAFF

size: .
D: .
J: TRBJ2-3
V: TRBV29-1
DNA: TGCAGCGAGTCGGGGGGGGACAGAACCGATACGCAGTATTTT
CDR3: CSESGGDRTDTQYF

size: .
D: TRBD2
J: TRBJ2-5
V: TRBV27
DNA: TGTGCCAGCAGTCTCCTAGTAGCGGGGGGGCTTAGACAAGAGACCCAGTACTTC
CDR3: CASSLLVAGGLRQETQYF